This TCR beta chain was captured in a study of T cell responses to AZD1222 COVID-19 vaccine. TCRdb's table, derived via immunoSEQ multiplex PCR, lists solely in-frame clones and lacks some. Of roughly 120,000 clones listed, 70% to 90% are singletons. Only one count was recorded for this clone. CDR3 size: 16 residues. Germline V gene lookup returns CDR1 MNHNS and CDR2 SASEGT. Trimming took 3 bases from V and 6 from J; bases not matched to a gene: 14. The clonotype was recovered from an adult in good health. Sample: peripheral blood, taken on day 0 of AZD1222 vaccination. The chain carries TRBV6-1 and TRBJ2-7, with 7 bases aligning to TRBD2. CDR3 coding DNA: TGTGCCAGCAGTGATCCAGGGAGGGATGTAGGTGGCGAGCAGTACTTC. Protein: CASSDPGRDVGGEQYF.